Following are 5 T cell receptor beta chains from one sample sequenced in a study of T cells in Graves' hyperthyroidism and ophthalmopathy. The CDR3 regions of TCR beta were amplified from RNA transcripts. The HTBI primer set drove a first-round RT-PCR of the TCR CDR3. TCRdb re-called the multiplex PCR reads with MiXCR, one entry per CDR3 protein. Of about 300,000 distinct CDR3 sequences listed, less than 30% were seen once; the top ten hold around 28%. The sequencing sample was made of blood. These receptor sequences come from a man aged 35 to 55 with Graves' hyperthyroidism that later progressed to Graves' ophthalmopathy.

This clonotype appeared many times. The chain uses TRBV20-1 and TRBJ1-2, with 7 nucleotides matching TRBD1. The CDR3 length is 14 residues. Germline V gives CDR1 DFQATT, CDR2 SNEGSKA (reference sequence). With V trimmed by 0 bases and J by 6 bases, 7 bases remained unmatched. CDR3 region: CSARDYRDSDGYTF. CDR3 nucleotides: TGCAGTGCTAGAGATTACCGGGACAGCGATGGCTACACCTTC.

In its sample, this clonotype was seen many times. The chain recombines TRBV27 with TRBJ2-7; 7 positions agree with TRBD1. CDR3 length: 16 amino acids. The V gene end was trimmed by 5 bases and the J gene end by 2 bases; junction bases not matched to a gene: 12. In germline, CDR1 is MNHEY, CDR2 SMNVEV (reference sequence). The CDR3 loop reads CASSELDRALTYEQYF. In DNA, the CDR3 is TGTGCCAGCAGTGAGCTCGACAGGGCCCTGACCTACGAGCAGTACTTC.

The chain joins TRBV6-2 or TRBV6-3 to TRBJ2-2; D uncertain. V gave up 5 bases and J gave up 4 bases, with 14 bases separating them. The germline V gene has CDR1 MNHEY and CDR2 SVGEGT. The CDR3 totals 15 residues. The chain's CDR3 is CASSPFDTITGELFF. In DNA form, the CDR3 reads TGTGCCAGCAGTCCCTTCGACACAATCACCGGGGAGCTGTTTTTT.

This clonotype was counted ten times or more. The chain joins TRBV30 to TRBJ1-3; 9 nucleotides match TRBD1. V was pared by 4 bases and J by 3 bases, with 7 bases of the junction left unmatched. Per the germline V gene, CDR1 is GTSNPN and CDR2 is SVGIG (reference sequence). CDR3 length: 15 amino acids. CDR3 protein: CAWTGQGRVGNTIYF. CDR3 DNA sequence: TGTGCCTGGACTGGACAGGGGAGGGTTGGAAACACCATATATTTT.

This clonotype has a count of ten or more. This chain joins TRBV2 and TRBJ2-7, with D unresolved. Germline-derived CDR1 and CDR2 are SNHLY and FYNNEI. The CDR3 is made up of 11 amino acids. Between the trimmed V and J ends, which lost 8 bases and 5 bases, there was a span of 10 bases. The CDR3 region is CASVLIHEQYF. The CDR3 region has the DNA TGTGCCAGCGTACTGATCCACGAGCAGTACTTC.